Given below is one T cell receptor (beta chain) in context. The target antigen is unknown. The germline V gene encodes CDR1 SGDLS and CDR2 YYNGEE. Trimming took off 2 bases at V and 2 bases at J, with 14 bases between the two ends. There are 15 residues in the CDR3. The data derive from a study of T cell responses to AZD1222 COVID-19 vaccine. Study observations and caveats: At study baseline, merely roughly 6 AZD1222 recipients were seropositive. Spike was spanned by vaccine-associated CD4 TCRs, which were dominant at 160-218 and 743-854.

Libraries were prepared by immunoSEQ multiplex PCR; TCRdb keeps only in-frame clonotypes and omits some of them. The data show some 80,000 clones, more than 85% seen once. The clonotype was recovered from an adult in good health. V usage is TRBV9 and J usage is TRBJ2-7; D may match TRBD1 or TRBD2 (5 bases each). Sequencing used peripheral blood, obtained on day 0 of AZD1222 vaccination. CDR3: CASSVRDGVPYEQYF. CDR3 DNA: TGTGCCAGCAGCGTCCGGGACGGTGTTCCCTACGAGCAGTACTTC.